The source of this T cell receptor (beta chain) is a study of cytomegalovirus exposure and HLA in healthy donors. The overall study: The use of the same platform for the approximately 130 validation repertoires and the approximately 730 first-cohort repertoires was reported by a later analysis.

Germline CDR1 reads GTSNPN; CDR2 reads SVGIG (reference sequence). The CDR3 runs to 12 residues. Trimming left V 1 base short and J 12 bases short, with 13 bases between. The assay was immunoSEQ multiplex PCR, and TCRdb's table has in-frame clones only and misses some. The repertoire has under 200,000 clones, around 92% of them found once; the top ten carry about a tenth. This TCR was sampled from a woman under 30 in good health and CMV-seropositive. The chain joins TRBV30 to TRBJ2-1; tentative D call: TRBD2 (5 bases). Sequenced sample: PBMCs. CDR3 protein: CAWSENSGTQFF. The CDR3 region has the DNA TGTGCCTGGAGTGAAAACAGCGGAACGCAGTTCTTC.